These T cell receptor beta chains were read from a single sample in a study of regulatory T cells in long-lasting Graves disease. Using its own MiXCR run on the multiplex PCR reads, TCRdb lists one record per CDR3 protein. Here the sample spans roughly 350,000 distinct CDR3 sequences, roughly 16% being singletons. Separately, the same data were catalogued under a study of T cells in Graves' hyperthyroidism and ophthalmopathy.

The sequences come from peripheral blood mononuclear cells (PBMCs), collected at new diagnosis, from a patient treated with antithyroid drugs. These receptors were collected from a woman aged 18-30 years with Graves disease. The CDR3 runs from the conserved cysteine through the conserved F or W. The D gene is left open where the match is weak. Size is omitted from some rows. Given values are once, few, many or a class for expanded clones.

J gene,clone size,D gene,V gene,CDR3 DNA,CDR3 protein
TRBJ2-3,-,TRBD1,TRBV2,TGTGCCAGCAGTTTGTCCGGGACAGGGGCCACAGATACGCAGTATTTT,CASSLSGTGATDTQYF
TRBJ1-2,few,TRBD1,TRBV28,TGTGCCAGCAGTGTCGGACAGGGAAACTATGGCTACACCTTC,CASSVGQGNYGYTF
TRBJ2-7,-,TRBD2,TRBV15,TGTGCCACCAGCAGAGATGAATGGGGGACTAAGTACGAGCAGTACTTC,CATSRDEWGTKYEQYF
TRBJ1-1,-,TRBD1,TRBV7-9,TGTGCCAGCAGCCGACAGGGGGCCTACAACACTGAAGCTTTCTTT,CASSRQGAYNTEAFF
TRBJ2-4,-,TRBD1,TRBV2,TGTGCCAGCAGTAATGGACAGGGACGGAACATTCAGTACTTC,CASSNGQGRNIQYF
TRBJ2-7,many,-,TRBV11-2,TGTGCCAGCAGCTTATATGTAGGGGGGGCCTCCTACGAGCAGTACTTC,CASSLYVGGASYEQYF
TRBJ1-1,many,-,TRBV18,TGTGCCAGCTCACCGCGTCCAGGGAACACTGAAGCTTTCTTT,CASSPRPGNTEAFF
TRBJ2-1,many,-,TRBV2,TGTGCCAGCAGTGCATCATCGAGCGCTAACTACAATGAGCAGTTCTTC,CASSASSSANYNEQFF
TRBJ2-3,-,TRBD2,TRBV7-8,TGTGCCAGCAGCTTAGTGCTAGCGGGGAGCACAGATACGCAGTATTTT,CASSLVLAGSTDTQYF
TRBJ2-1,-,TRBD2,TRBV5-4,TGTGCCAGCACCCGTAGCGGGGGGGTCGATGAGCAGTTCTTC,CASTRSGGVDEQFF
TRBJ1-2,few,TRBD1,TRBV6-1,TGTGCCAGCAGCTCTGACAGGGACTACTATGGCTACACCTTC,CASSSDRDYYGYTF
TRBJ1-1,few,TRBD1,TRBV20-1,TGCAGTGCCCGGGGACAGGAGTCCTCTTTCTTT,CSARGQESSFF
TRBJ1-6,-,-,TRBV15,TGTGCCACCAGCAGAGTGATGGAATCCTCACCCCTCCACTTT,CATSRVMESSPLHF
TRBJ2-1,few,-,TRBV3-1,TGTGCCAGCAGTTCCACGGCGGACTGGGGTGAGCAGTTCTTC,CASSSTADWGEQFF
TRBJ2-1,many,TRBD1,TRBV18,TGTGCCAGCTCAACCGGACAGGGGGCGTACAATGAGCAGTTCTTC,CASSTGQGAYNEQFF